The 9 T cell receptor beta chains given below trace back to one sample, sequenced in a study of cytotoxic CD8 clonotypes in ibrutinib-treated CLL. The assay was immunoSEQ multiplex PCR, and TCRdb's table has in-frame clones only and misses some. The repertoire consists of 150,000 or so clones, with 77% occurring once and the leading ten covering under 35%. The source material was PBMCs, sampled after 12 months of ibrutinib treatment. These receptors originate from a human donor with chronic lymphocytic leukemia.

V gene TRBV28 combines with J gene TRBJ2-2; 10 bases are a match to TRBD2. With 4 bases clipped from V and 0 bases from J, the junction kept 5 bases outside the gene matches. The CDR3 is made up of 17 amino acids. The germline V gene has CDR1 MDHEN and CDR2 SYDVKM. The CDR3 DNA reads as TGTGCCAGCAGTTCGACTAGCGGGCTTCCGAACACCGGGGAGCTGTTTTTT. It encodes CASSSTSGLPNTGELFF.

The CDR3 sequence: CASSQNGGATEAFF. DNA of the CDR3: TGTGCCAGCAGCCAGAACGGGGGGGCCACTGAAGCTTTCTTT. The V and J genes are TRBV7-3 and TRBJ1-1, with TRBD1 as a possible D gene (6 bases). Germline CDR1 reads SGHTA; CDR2 reads FQGTGA. CDR3 length: 14 amino acids. V dropped 5 bases and J dropped 4 bases, with 14 bases sitting between them.

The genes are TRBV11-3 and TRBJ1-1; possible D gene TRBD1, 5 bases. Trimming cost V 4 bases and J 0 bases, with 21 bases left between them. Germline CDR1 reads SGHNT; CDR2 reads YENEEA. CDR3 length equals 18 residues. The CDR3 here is CASSSLEAGRGLNTEAFF. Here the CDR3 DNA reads TGTGCCAGCAGCTCCCTCGAGGCAGGGCGTGGGTTGAACACTGAAGCTTTCTTT. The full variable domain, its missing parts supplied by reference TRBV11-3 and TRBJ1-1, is EAGVVQSPRYKIIEKKQPVAFWCNPISGHNTLYWYLQNLGQGPELLIRYENEEAVDDSQLPKDRFSAERLKGVDSTLKIQPAELGDSAVYLCASSSLEAGRGLNTEAFFGQGTRLTVV.

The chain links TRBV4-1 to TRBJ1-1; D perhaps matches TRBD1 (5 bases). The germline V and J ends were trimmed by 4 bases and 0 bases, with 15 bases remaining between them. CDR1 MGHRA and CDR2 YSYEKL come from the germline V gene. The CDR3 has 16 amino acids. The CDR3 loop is CASSLEGRWMNTEAFF. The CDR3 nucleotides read TGCGCCAGCAGCCTGGAGGGGCGGTGGATGAACACTGAAGCTTTCTTT.

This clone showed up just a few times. The CDR3 nucleotides read TGTGCCTGGAATCGACAGGGTAATTCACCCCTCCACTTT. Amino acid sequence: CAWNRQGNSPLHF. This chain uses TRBV30 with TRBJ1-6; TRBD1 matches 7 bases. With V trimmed by 4 bases and J by 6 bases, 3 bases remained unmatched. Germline V gives CDR1 GTSNPN, CDR2 SVGIG (reference sequence). The CDR3 is 13 amino acids.

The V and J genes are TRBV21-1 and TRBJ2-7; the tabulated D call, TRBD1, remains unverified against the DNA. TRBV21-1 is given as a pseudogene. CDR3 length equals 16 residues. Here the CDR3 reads CASSKVEGDSSYEQYF. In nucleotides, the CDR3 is TGTGCCAGCAGCAAAGTTGAAGGGGATAGCTCCTACGAGCAGTACTTC.

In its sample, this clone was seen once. The CDR3 reads CASRGLPSYNEQFF. Here the CDR3 DNA reads TGTGCCAGTAGGGGGCTTCCATCCTACAATGAGCAGTTCTTC. The chain carries TRBV19 and TRBJ2-1, with D possibly TRBD1 on 5 matching bases. CDR3 size: 14 residues. Trimming removed 6 bases at V and 1 base at J, with 10 bases between. CDR1 is LNHDA and CDR2 is SQIVND in the germline V gene (reference sequence).

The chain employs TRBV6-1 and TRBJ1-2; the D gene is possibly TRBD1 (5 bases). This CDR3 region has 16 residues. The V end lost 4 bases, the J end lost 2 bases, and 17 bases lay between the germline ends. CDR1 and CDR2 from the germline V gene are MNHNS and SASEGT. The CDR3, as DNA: TGTGCCAGCAGTGTTTGGTTTGGGGGAGCGAACTATGGCTACACCTTC. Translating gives CASSVWFGGANYGYTF.

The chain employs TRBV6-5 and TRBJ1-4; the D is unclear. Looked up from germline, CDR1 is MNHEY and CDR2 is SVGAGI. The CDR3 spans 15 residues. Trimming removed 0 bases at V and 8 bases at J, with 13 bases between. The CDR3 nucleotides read TGTGCCAGCAGTTACTCGAGCGCGGTACGCGAAAAACTGTTTTTT. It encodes CASSYSSAVREKLFF.